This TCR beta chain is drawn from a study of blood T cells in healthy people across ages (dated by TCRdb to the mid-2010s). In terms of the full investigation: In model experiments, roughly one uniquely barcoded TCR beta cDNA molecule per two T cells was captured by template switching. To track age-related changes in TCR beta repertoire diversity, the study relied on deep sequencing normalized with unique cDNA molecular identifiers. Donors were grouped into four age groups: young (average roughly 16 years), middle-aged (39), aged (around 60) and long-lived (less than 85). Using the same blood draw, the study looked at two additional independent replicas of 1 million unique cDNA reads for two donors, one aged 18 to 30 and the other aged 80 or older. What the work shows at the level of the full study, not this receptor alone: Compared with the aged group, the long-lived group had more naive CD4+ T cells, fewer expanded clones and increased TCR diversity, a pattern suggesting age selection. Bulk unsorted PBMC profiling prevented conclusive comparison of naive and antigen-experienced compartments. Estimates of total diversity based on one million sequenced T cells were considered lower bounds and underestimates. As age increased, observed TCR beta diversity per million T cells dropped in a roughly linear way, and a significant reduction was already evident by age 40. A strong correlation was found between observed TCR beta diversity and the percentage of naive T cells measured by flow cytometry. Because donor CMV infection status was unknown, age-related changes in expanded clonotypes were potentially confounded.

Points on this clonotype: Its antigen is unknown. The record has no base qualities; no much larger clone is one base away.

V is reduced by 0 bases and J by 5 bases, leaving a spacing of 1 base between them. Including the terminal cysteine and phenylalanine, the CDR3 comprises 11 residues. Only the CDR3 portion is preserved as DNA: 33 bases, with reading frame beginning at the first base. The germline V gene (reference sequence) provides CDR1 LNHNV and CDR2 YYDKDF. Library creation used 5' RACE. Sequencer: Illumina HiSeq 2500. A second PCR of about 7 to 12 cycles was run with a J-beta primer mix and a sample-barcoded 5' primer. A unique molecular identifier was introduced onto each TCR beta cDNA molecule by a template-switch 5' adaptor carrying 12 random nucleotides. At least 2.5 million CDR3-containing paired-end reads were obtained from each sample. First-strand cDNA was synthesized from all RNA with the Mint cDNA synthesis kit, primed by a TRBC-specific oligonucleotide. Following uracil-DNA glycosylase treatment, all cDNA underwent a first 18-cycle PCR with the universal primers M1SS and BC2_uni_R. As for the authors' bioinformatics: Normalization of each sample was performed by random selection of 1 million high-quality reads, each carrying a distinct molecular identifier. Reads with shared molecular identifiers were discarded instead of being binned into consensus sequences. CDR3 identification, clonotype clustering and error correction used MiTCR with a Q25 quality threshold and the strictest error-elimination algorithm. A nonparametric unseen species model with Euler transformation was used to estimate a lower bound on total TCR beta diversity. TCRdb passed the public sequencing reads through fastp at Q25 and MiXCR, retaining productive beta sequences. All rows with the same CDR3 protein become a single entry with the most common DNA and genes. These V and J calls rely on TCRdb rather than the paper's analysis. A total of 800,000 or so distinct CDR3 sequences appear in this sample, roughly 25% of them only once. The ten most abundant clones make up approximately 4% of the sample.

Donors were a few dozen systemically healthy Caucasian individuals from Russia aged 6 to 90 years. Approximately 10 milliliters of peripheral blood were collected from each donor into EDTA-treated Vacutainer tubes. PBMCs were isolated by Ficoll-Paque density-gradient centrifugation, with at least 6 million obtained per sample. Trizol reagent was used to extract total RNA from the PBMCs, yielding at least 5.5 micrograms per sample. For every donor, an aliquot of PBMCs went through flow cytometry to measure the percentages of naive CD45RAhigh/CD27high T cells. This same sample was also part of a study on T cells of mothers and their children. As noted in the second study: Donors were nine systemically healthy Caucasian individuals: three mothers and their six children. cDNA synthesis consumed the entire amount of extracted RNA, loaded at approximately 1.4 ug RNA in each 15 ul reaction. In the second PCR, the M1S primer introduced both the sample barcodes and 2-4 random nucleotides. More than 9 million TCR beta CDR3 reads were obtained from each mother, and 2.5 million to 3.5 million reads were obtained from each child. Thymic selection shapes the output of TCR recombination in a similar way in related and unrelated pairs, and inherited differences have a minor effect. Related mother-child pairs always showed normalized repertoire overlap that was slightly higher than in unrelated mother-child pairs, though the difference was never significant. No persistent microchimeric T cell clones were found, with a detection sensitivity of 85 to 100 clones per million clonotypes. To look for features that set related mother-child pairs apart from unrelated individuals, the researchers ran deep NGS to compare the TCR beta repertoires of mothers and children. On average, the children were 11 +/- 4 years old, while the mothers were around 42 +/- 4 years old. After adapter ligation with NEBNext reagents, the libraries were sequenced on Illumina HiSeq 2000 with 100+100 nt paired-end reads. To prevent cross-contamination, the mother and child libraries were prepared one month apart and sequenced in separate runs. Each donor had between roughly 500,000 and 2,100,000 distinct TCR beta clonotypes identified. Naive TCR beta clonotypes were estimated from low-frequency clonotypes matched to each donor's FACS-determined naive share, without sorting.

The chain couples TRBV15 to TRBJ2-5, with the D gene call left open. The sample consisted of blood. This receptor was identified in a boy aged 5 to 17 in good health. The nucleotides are TGTGCCACCAGCAGAGATGAGACCCAGTACTTC. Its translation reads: CATSRDETQYF.